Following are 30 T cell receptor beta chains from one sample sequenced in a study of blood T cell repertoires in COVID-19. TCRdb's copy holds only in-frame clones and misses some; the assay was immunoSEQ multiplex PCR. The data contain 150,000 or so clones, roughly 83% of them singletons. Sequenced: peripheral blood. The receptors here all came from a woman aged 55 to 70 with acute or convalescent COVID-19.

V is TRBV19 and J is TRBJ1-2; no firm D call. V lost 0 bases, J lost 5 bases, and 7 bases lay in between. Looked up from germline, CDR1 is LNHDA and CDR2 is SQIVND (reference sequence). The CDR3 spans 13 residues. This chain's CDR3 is CASSIDRSYGYTF. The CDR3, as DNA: TGTGCCAGTAGTATAGATCGGTCGTATGGCTACACCTTC. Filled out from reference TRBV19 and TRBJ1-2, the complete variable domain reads DGGITQSPKYLFRKEGQNVTLSCEQNLNHDAMYWYRQDPGQGLRLIYYSQIVNDFQKGDIAEGYSVSREKKESFPLTVTSAQKNPTAFYLCASSIDRSYGYTFGSGTRLTVV.

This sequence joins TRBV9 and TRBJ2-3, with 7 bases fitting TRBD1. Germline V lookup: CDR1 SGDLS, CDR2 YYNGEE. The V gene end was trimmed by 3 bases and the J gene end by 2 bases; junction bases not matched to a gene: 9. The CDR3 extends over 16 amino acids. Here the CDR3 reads CASSATGALNTDTQYF. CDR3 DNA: TGTGCCAGCAGCGCCACAGGGGCGCTCAACACAGATACGCAGTATTTT.

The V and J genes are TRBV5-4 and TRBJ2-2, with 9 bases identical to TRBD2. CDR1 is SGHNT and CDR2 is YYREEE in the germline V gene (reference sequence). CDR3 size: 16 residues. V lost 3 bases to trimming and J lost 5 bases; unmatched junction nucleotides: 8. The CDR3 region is CASSSAERGVTGELFF. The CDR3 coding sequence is TGTGCCAGCAGCTCAGCTGAGCGGGGGGTTACCGGGGAGCTGTTTTTT.

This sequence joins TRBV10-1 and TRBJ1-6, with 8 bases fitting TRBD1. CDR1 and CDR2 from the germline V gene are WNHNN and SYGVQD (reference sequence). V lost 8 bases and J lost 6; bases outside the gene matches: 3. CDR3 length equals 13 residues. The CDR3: CASQDRANSPLHF. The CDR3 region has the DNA TGCGCCAGCCAGGACAGGGCTAATTCACCCCTCCACTTT.

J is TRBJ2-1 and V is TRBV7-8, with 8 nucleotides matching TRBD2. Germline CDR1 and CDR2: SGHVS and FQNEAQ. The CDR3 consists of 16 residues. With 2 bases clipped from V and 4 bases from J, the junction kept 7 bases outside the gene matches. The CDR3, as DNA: TGTGCCAGCAGCTTAAGAGCGGGGGACGCATACAATGAGCAGTTCTTC. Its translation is CASSLRAGDAYNEQFF. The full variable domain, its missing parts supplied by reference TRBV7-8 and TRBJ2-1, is GAGVSQSPRYKVAKRGQDVALRCDPISGHVSLFWYQQALGQGPEFLTYFQNEAQLDKSGLPSDRFFAERPEGSVSTLKIQRTQQEDSAVYLCASSLRAGDAYNEQFFGPGTRLTVL.

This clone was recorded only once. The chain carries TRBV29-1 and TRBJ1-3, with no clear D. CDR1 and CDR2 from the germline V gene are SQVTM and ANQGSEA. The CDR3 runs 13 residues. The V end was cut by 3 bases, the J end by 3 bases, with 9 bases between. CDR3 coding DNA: TGCAGCGTTGAGTTGGGAGGTGGAAACACCATATATTTT. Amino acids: CSVELGGGNTIYF.

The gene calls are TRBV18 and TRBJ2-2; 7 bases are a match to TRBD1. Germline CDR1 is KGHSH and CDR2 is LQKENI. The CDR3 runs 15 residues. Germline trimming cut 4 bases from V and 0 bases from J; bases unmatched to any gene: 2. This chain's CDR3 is CASSQGAANTGELFF. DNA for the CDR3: TGTGCCAGCTCACAGGGGGCGGCGAACACCGGGGAGCTGTTTTTT.

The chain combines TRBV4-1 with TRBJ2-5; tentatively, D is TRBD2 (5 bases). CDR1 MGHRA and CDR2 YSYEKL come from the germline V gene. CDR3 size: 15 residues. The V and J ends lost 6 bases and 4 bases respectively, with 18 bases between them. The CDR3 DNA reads TGCGCCAGCAGACCCAACCCAACTAGGGTAGAGACCCAGTACTTC. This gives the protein CASRPNPTRVETQYF.

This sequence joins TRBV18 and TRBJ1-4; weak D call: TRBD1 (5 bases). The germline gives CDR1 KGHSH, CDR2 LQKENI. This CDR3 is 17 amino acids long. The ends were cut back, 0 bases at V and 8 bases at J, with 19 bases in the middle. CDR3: CASSPPWAGKRQEKLFF. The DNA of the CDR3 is TGTGCCAGCTCACCACCGTGGGCAGGGAAAAGGCAGGAAAAACTGTTTTTT.

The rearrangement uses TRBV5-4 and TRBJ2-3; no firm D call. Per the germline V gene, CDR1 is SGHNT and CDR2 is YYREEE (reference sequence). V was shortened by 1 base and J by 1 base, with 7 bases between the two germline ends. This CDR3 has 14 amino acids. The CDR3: CASSLPLRTDTQYF. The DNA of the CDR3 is TGTGCCAGCAGCTTGCCCCTCCGCACAGATACGCAGTATTTT.

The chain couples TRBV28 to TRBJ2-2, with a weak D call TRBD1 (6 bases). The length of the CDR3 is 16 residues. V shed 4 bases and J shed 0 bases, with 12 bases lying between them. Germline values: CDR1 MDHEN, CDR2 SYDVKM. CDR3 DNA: TGTGCCAGCAGTTGGGGGCGGAGCCCGAACACCGGGGAGCTGTTTTTT. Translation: CASSWGRSPNTGELFF.

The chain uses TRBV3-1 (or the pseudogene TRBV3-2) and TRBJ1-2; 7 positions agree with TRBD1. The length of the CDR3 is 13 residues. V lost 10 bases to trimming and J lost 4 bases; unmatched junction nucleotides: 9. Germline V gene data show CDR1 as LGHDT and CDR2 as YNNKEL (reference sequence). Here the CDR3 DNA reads TGTGCCACCAGACAGGGTCTCGGCTATGGCTACACCTTC. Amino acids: CATRQGLGYGYTF.

The CDR3 spells CASSLSYQEKLFF. CDR3 DNA: TGTGCCAGCAGCCTTAGCTACCAGGAAAAACTGTTTTTT. This chain connects TRBV3-1 (or the pseudogene TRBV3-2) to TRBJ1-4; D is uncertain. CDR3 length: 13 residues. V gave up 4 bases and J gave up 8 bases, with 11 bases separating them. CDR1 LGHDT and CDR2 YNNKEL come from the germline V gene (reference sequence).

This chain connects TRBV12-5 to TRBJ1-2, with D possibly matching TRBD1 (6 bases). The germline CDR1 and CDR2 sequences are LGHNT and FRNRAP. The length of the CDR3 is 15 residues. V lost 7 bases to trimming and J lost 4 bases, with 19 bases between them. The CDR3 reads CASAREAGALYGYTF. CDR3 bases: TGTGCTAGTGCACGAGAGGCAGGGGCCCTCTATGGCTACACCTTC.

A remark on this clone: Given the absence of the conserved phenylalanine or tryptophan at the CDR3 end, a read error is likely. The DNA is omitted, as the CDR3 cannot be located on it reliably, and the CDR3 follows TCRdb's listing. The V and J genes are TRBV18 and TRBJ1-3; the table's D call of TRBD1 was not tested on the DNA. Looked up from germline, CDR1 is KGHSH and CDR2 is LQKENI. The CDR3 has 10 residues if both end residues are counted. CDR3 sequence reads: CASSPGTAPA.

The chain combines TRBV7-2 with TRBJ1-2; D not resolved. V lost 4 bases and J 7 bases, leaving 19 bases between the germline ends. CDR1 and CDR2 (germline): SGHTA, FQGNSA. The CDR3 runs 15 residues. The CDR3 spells CASSSPGPGLGGYTF. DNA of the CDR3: TGTGCCAGCAGCTCACCGGGCCCCGGACTTGGTGGCTACACCTTC.

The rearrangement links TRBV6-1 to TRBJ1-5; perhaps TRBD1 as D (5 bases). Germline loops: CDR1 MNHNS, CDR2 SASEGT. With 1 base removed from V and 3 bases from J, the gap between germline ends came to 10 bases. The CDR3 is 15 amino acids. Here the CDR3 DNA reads TGTGCCAGCAGTGAAGTAGGGGCTAACAATCAGCCCCAGCATTTT. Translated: CASSEVGANNQPQHF.

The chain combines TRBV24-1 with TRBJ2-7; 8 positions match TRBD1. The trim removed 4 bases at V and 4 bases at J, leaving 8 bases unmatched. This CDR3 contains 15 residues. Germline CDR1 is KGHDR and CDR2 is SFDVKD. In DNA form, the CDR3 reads TGTGCCACCAGTGACCCCCGGGACAGGAGTTACGAGCAGTACTTC. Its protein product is CATSDPRDRSYEQYF.

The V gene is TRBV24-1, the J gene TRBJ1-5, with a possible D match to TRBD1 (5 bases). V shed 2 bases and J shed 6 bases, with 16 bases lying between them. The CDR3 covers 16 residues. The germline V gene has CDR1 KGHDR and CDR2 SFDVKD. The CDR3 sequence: CATSDSRGGLIQPQHF. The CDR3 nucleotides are TGTGCCACCAGTGATTCGCGGGGGGGTTTGATTCAGCCCCAGCATTTT.

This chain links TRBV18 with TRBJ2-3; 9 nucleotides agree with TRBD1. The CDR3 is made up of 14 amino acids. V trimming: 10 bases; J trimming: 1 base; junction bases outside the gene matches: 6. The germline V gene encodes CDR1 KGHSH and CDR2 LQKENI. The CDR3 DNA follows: TGTGCCACCAAACAGGGGGCCGGCACAGATACGCAGTATTTT. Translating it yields CATKQGAGTDTQYF.

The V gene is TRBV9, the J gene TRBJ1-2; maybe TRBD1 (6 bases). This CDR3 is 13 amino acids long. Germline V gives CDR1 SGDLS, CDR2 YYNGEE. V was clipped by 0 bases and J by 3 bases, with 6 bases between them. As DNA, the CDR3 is TGTGCCAGCAGCGTAGCAGGGGACTATGGCTACACCTTC. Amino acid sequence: CASSVAGDYGYTF.

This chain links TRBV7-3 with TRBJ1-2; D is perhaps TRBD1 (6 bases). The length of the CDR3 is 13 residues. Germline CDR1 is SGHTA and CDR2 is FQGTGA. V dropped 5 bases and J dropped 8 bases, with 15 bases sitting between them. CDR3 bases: TGTGCCAGCAGCCTGGACAGACGCGGGGGCTACACCTTC. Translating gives CASSLDRRGGYTF.

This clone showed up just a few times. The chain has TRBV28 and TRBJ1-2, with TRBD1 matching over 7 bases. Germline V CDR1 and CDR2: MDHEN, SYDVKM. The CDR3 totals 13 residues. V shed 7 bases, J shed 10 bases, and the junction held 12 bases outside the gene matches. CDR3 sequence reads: CASIDPPGQHYTF. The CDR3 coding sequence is TGTGCCAGCATCGATCCCCCGGGACAGCACTACACCTTC.

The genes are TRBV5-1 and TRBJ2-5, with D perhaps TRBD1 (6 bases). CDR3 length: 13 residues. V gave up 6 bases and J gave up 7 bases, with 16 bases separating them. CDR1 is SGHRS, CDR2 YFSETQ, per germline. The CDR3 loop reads CASTYRAERTQYF. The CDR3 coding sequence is TGCGCCAGCACCTACAGGGCCGAACGGACCCAGTACTTC.

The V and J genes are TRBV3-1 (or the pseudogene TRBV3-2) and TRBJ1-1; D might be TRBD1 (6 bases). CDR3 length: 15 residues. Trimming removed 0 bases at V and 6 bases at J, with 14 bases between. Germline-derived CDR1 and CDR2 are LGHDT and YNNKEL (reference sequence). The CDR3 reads CASSQDGTPSSEAFF. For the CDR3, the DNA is TGTGCCAGCAGCCAAGATGGGACACCTTCGTCTGAAGCTTTCTTT.

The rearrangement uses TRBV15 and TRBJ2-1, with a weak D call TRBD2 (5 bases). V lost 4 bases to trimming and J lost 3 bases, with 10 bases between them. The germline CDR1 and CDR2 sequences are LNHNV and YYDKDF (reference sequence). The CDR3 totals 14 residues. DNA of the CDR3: TGTGCCACCAGCACAGCGGAGGACTACAATGAGCAGTTCTTC. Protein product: CATSTAEDYNEQFF.

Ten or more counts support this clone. For the CDR3, the DNA is TGTGCCAGCAGGGTGAGAGGGATGAACACTGAAGCTTTCTTT. It is translated as CASRVRGMNTEAFF. The V call is TRBV2, the J call TRBJ1-1; D unclear. Germline V CDR1 and CDR2: SNHLY, FYNNEI. This CDR3 is built from 14 residues. The V gene lost 6 bases and the J gene lost 0 bases, with 11 bases spanning the gap.

CDR3 nucleotides: TGTGCAAGTCGCTTGGGTGAGGGGGTCAGTACAGATACGCAGTATTTT. This codes for CASRLGEGVSTDTQYF. The rearrangement links TRBV12-2 to TRBJ2-3; the table assigns TRBD1, which was not confirmed against the DNA. TRBV12-2 is assigned pseudogene status. The CDR3 covers 16 residues.

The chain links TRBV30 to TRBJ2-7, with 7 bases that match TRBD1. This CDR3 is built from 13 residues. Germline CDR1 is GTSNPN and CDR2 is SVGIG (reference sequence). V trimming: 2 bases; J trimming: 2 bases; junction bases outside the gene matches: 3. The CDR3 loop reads CAWSRDSAYEQYF. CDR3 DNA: TGTGCCTGGAGTAGGGACAGTGCCTACGAGCAGTACTTC.

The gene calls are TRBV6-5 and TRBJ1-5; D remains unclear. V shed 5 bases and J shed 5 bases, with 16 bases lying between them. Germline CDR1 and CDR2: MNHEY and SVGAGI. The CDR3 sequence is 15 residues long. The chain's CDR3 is CASSKTSGDHQPQHF. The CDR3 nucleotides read TGTGCCAGCAGTAAAACATCCGGAGACCATCAGCCCCAGCATTTT.